Each of the 2 T cell receptor beta chains below was sequenced from the same sample in a study of blood T cell repertoires in COVID-19. TCRdb keeps only in-frame clones here, not all; method: immunoSEQ multiplex PCR. The table lists 220,000 or so clones, around 90% of them singletons. The sample was PBMCs or T cells enriched from blood (not recorded which). Receptor source: a man younger than 40 who had been exposed to COVID-19.

This chain joins TRBV7-7 and TRBJ2-5; 10 bases line up with TRBD1. CDR3 length equals 16 residues. Unmatched junction bases numbered 11, after V lost 5 bases and J lost 5 bases. CDR1 is SSHAT and CDR2 is FNYEAQ in the germline V gene (reference sequence). CDR3 bases: TGTGCCAGCAGCAAGTCCCGGGACAGGGGTGCGGAGACCCAGTACTTC. Translated: CASSKSRDRGAETQYF.

The chain is built from TRBV5-4 and TRBJ2-1; 8 bases fit TRBD2. After removal of 0 bases from V and 7 bases from J, the junction contained 3 bases not matched to a gene. This CDR3 is built from 14 residues. Germline V gene lookup returns CDR1 SGHNT and CDR2 YYREEE (reference sequence). CDR3: CASSLEAGENEQFF. Here the CDR3 DNA reads TGTGCCAGCAGCTTGGAAGCGGGGGAAAATGAGCAGTTCTTC.